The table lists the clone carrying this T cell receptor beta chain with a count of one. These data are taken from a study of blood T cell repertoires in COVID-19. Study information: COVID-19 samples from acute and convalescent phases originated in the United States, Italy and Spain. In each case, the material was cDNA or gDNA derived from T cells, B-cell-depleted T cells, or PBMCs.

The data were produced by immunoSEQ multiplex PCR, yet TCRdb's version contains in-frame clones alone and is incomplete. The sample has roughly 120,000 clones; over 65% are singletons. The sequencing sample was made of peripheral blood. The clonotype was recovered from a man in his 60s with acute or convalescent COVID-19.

The CDR3 nucleotides read TGTGCCAGTAGTGGGGACAGAGACGAAAAACTGTTTTTT. Its protein product is CASSGDRDEKLFF. V is TRBV19 and J is TRBJ1-4; 7 nucleotides line up with TRBD1. CDR1 and CDR2 (germline): LNHDA, SQIVND (reference sequence). The V gene end was trimmed by 5 bases and the J gene end by 8 bases; junction bases not matched to a gene: 5. The CDR3 sequence is 13 residues long.